These 21 T cell receptor beta chains share one sample of origin, sequenced in a study of cytomegalovirus exposure and HLA in healthy donors. 13 Jbeta primers and 60 Vbeta primers were used for the PCR. Here immunoSEQ multiplex PCR was the method, and the copy in TCRdb shows in-frame clones only, minus some. Found here are 120,000 to 150,000 clones, 70% to 85% of them singletons; the top ten hold roughly 3.4%. The specimen sequenced was PBMCs. These TCRs come from a male donor in good health and CMV-seronegative.

The V call is TRBV7-3, the J call TRBJ1-1; tentatively, D is TRBD1 (6 bases). The CDR3 loop spans 16 amino acids. Trimming pared 1 base from V and 4 bases from J, leaving 16 bases between. Germline loops: CDR1 SGHTA, CDR2 FQGTGA. The CDR3 is CASSLMGGGEGTEAFF. The CDR3 region has the DNA TGTGCCAGCAGCTTAATGGGAGGGGGGGAAGGCACTGAAGCTTTCTTT.

The CDR3 protein is CASSKQGRTEAFF. The CDR3 nucleotides are TGTGCCAGCAGTAAACAGGGGAGGACTGAAGCTTTCTTT. V gene TRBV2 combines with J gene TRBJ1-1, with 7 bases aligning to TRBD1. Germline-derived CDR1 and CDR2 are SNHLY and FYNNEI. J was trimmed by 5 bases and V by 5 bases; bases with no gene match: 5. The CDR3 has 13 amino acids.

This rearrangement joins TRBV27 to TRBJ2-1; TRBD1 agrees at 9 bases. V dropped 1 base and J dropped 7; count of bases not matched to a gene: 5. Germline V CDR1 and CDR2: MNHEY, SMNVEV (reference sequence). The CDR3 runs 15 residues. The CDR3 region is CASSLWGDRANEQFF. CDR3 sequence (DNA): TGTGCCAGCAGTTTATGGGGGGACAGGGCTAATGAGCAGTTCTTC.

The gene calls are TRBV28 and TRBJ1-5; 7 bases are shared with TRBD1. With V trimmed by 2 bases and J by 2 bases, 6 bases remained unmatched. The CDR3 extends over 16 amino acids. Germline V CDR1 and CDR2: MDHEN, SYDVKM. CDR3 in amino acids: CASSLPTGHGNQPQHF. The CDR3 nucleotides read TGTGCCAGCAGTTTACCGACAGGGCATGGCAATCAGCCCCAGCATTTT.

This clone was picked up one time. V and J are TRBV6-5 and TRBJ1-4; the match to TRBD1 covers 8 bases. The CDR3 is 14 residues long. The V segment lost 2 bases and the J segment 13 bases; nucleotides outside the gene matches: 9. The V gene's germline CDR1 is MNHEY and CDR2 SVGAGI. CDR3 sequence (DNA): TGTGCCAGCAGTTACCAAAGCAGGGGGCTTCCACTGTTTTTT. Its translation: CASSYQSRGLPLFF.

The chain uses TRBV7-9 and TRBJ2-7; possibly TRBD2 for D (5 bases). V was pared by 1 base and J by 4 bases, with 11 bases between. CDR1 SEHNR and CDR2 FQNEAQ come from the germline V gene (reference sequence). The CDR3 runs to 14 residues. In DNA form, the CDR3 reads TGTGCCAGCAGCTTAGACCTACGGGGTTACGAGCAGTACTTC. The encoded protein is CASSLDLRGYEQYF.

The rearrangement joins TRBV9 to TRBJ1-2; D is unclear. Germline-derived CDR1 and CDR2 are SGDLS and YYNGEE. V lost 7 bases and J 5 bases, leaving 12 bases between the germline ends. This CDR3 comprises 12 residues. The CDR3 loop is CASSRRGYGYTF. The CDR3, as DNA: TGTGCCAGCTCACGCCGGGGTTATGGCTACACCTTC.

This clone was detected only a few times. As DNA, the CDR3 is TGTGCCAGCAGCTTGGGGACAGGGGGTAAGAATGAGCAGTTCTTC. This encodes CASSLGTGGKNEQFF. The chain is built from TRBV11-3 and TRBJ2-1; TRBD1 aligns across 11 bases. J gave up 7 bases and V 3 bases, and 5 bases lay outside the gene matches. The CDR3 totals 15 residues. Germline V gene data show CDR1 as SGHNT and CDR2 as YENEEA.

CDR3 nucleotide sequence: TGTGCCACCGCGGGGTATTGGGGGAATGAGCAGTTCTTC. Translating it yields CATAGYWGNEQFF. The genes are TRBV15 and TRBJ2-1; D might be TRBD2 (6 bases). Germline V CDR1 and CDR2: LNHNV, YYDKDF (reference sequence). The CDR3 length is 13 residues. V was cut by 8 bases and J by 7 bases, with 15 bases left in between.

This clone was found a few times. V usage is TRBV5-4 and J usage is TRBJ1-1; TRBD1 matches 8 bases. CDR1 and CDR2 from the germline V gene are SGHNT and YYREEE (reference sequence). This CDR3 is built from 16 residues. Trimming took 2 bases from V and 11 from J; bases not matched to a gene: 17. Here the CDR3 reads CASSFTLTGEGSAAFF. DNA of the CDR3: TGTGCCAGCAGCTTTACTTTGACAGGGGAGGGGTCCGCGGCTTTCTTT.

The sample holds a few counts of this clone. The chain carries TRBV29-1 and TRBJ1-2, with 8 bases matching TRBD1. The CDR3 is 15 residues long. After removal of 4 bases from V and 3 bases from J, the junction contained 10 bases not matched to a gene. Germline-derived CDR1 and CDR2 are SQVTM and ANQGSEA. The CDR3 coding sequence is TGCAGCGTTGTCCTTTCCTCGACAGGGGACTATGGCTACACCTTC. This codes for CSVVLSSTGDYGYTF.

The chain employs TRBV10-1 and TRBJ1-1; 10 bases line up with TRBD1. Germline lookup yields CDR1 WNHNN and CDR2 SYGVQD (reference sequence). The J segment lost 3 bases and the V segment lost 4 bases, leaving 11 bases of the junction unmatched. The CDR3 runs 17 residues. CDR3 DNA: TGCGCCAGCAGTGTGACAGGGGGCAAGGGGTTATACACTGAAGCTTTCTTT. Amino acid sequence: CASSVTGGKGLYTEAFF.

V gene TRBV27 combines with J gene TRBJ2-7; D possibly corresponds to TRBD2 (5 bases). V lost 5 bases to trimming and J lost 3 bases, with 17 bases between them. The germline V gene encodes CDR1 MNHEY and CDR2 SMNVEV (reference sequence). The CDR3 has 15 amino acids. The CDR3 reads CASSPSSAELYEQYF. As DNA, the CDR3 is TGTGCCAGCAGTCCAAGTTCAGCGGAGCTCTACGAGCAGTACTTC.

For the CDR3, the DNA is TGTGCCAGCAGCCAAGCGGAGAGCCGTGAGCAGTTCTTC. Residues: CASSQAESREQFF. This rearrangement joins TRBV14 to TRBJ2-1; D is uncertain. The CDR3 consists of 13 residues. The germline V gene encodes CDR1 SGHDN and CDR2 FVKESK. V was shortened by 1 base and J by 9 bases, with 10 bases between the two germline ends.

The rearrangement links TRBV29-1 to TRBJ2-1, with 13 positions matching TRBD2. V was clipped by 5 bases and J by 10 bases; unmatched bases: 14. This CDR3 is built from 16 residues. The germline V gene encodes CDR1 SQVTM and CDR2 ANQGSEA. The CDR3 DNA follows: TGCAGCGTTTTCAGTCCCACTAGCGGGAGGGTGGAGGAGCAGTTCTTC. Its protein product is CSVFSPTSGRVEEQFF.

The rearrangement joins TRBV29-1 to TRBJ1-2; possibly TRBD1 for D (5 bases). The germline gives CDR1 SQVTM, CDR2 ANQGSEA. This CDR3 is built from 15 residues. Trimming shortened V by 1 base and J by 4 bases, and 16 bases separated the two germline ends. The CDR3 reads CSVEAYNRDSYGYTF. DNA of the CDR3: TGCAGCGTTGAAGCATACAACCGGGACTCCTATGGCTACACCTTC.

The J gene is TRBJ2-7, the V gene TRBV13; 10 nucleotides line up with TRBD1. Germline-derived CDR1 and CDR2 are PRHDT and FYEKMQ (reference sequence). The trim removed 5 bases at V and 5 bases at J, leaving 9 bases unmatched. This CDR3 region has 15 residues. The CDR3 loop is CASSRNRDRGHEQYF. The CDR3 DNA is TGTGCCAGCAGCCGCAATCGGGACAGGGGTCACGAGCAGTACTTC.

V is TRBV6-4 and J is TRBJ1-5, with D tentatively TRBD1 (6 bases). Germline V gene lookup returns CDR1 MRHNA and CDR2 SNTAGT. The CDR3 length is 13 residues. V was shortened by 3 bases and J by 4 bases, with 7 bases between the two germline ends. The CDR3 DNA reads as TGTGCCAGCAGTGAGACAGGAAATCAGCCCCAGCATTTT. This sequence encodes CASSETGNQPQHF.

The chain uses TRBV6-1 and TRBJ2-5; 8 bases fit TRBD2. The V gene's germline CDR1 is MNHNS and CDR2 SASEGT. The CDR3 contains 14 residues. The V segment lost 8 bases and the J segment 1 base; nucleotides outside the gene matches: 6. In DNA, the CDR3 is TGTGCCAGCGGCCTAGCGGGCTCCCAAGAGACCCAGTACTTC. It codes for CASGLAGSQETQYF.

The J gene is TRBJ2-5, the V gene TRBV4-1; TRBD2 matches 12 bases. Germline V gives CDR1 MGHRA, CDR2 YSYEKL. V dropped 1 base and J dropped 5; count of bases not matched to a gene: 5. The CDR3 length is 16 residues. Written as DNA, the CDR3 is TGCGCCAGCAGCCAAGCTAGCGGGAGGGCCGGGGAGACCCAGTACTTC. Residues: CASSQASGRAGETQYF.

V usage is TRBV6-5 and J usage is TRBJ1-2; 9 nucleotides align to TRBD1. Germline V lookup: CDR1 MNHEY, CDR2 SVGAGI. CDR3 length: 14 amino acids. Trimming removed 2 bases from V and 7 bases from J; junction bases left unmatched: 5. CDR3 nucleotide sequence: TGTGCCAGCAGTTACAGGACAGGGGCTTCTGGCTACACCTTC. It codes for CASSYRTGASGYTF.